This TCR beta chain was sequenced in a study of T-cell reconstitution after alpha-beta-depleted transplantation in children. Study conclusions and caveats: Expanded graft clones numbering several hundred reportedly gave rise to alpha-beta T cells about two months after transplant. From surviving recipient T cells and thymic progenitors came the high day-60 TCRbeta diversity observed in some patients. Newly generated T cells supplied most T-cell counts and diversity one year post-transplant.

This clonotype was recorded at least ten times. Its specificity is not known. The TCRbeta library was prepared with unique molecular identifiers. TCRdb re-derived calls from the PCR reads in MiXCR, one entry per CDR3 protein. The sample has 250,000 to 300,000 distinct CDR3 sequences, about 9.5% seen once; the top ten hold around 7.6%. This CDR3 region has 13 residues. Trimming took 0 bases from V and 5 from J, leaving 8 bases between them. The germline V gene has CDR1 LGHDT and CDR2 YNNKEL (reference sequence). Sequenced here: PBMCs, sampled before TCRalphabeta/CD19-depleted stem cell transplant. This receptor was taken from a boy younger than two with acute myeloid leukemia, due to receive a stem cell transplant. The chain links TRBV3-1 to TRBJ2-7, with D uncertain. CDR3 DNA: TGTGCCAGCAGCCAAGATCGTTCGGACGAGCAGTACTTC. It yields the protein CASSQDRSDEQYF.